One T cell receptor (beta chain) is described in this entry. The target antigen is unknown. The data derive from a study of post-analysis software for immune sequencing data. Background on the study: Clinical courses comprised relapsing-remitting, secondary progressive and progressive-relapsing multiple sclerosis.

Carried by the TCR beta cDNA libraries were unique molecular identifiers. TCRdb re-called the PCR reads through MiXCR, storing one row per CDR3 protein. Here the sample spans under 200,000 distinct CDR3 sequences, roughly 35% being singletons. The germline V gene has CDR1 MDHEN and CDR2 SYDVKM. V dropped 5 bases and J dropped 3; count of bases not matched to a gene: 8. The CDR3 runs 16 residues. Study-level results: Higher frequency in patients than in controls was seen for roughly five TRBV segments, with TRBV5-6, TRBV5-1 and TRBV20-1 among them. F measure clustering grouped samples strongly by preparation batch. Controls showed significantly higher normalized Chao1 diversity than did multiple sclerosis patients.

This specimen consisted of blood, obtained after autologous hematopoietic stem cell transplantation. The V gene is TRBV28, the J gene TRBJ1-5; 9 bases are a match to TRBD1. The sequence derives from a girl aged 10 to 17 with multiple sclerosis. The CDR3 DNA reads TGTGCCAGCAGTGGACAGGGGTTGTTGTTCAATCAGCCCCAGCATTTT. This gives the protein CASSGQGLLFNQPQHF.